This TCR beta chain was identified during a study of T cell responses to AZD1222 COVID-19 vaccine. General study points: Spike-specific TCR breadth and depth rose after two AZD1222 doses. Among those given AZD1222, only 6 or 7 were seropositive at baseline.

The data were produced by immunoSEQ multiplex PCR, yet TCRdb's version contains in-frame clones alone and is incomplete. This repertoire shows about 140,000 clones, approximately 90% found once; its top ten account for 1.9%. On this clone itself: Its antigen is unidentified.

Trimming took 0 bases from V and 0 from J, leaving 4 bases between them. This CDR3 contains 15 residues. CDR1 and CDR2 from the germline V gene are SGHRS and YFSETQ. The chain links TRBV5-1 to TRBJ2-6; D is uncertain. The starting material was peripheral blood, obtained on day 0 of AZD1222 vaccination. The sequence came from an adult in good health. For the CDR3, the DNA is TGCGCCAGCAGCTTGGGCAACTCTGGGGCCAACGTCCTGACTTTC. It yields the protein CASSLGNSGANVLTF.